The 26 T cell receptor beta chains below were found in one sample sequenced in a study of T cell responses to AZD1222 COVID-19 vaccine. Repertoires were generated with immunoSEQ multiplex PCR, while TCRdb's copy carries only in-frame clones and drops some. The profile shows 200,000 to 300,000 clones, approximately 93% of them singletons. This material consisted of peripheral blood, taken on day 0 of AZD1222 vaccination. Every receptor here comes from an adult in good health.

This sequence joins TRBV5-1 and TRBJ2-7; TRBD1 agrees at 7 bases. The CDR3 is 15 residues long. The germline V gene encodes CDR1 SGHRS and CDR2 YFSETQ. J gave up 0 bases and V 0 bases, and 3 bases lay outside the gene matches. The CDR3 sequence is CASSLEGTASYEQYF. In DNA, the CDR3 is TGCGCCAGCAGCTTGGAAGGGACAGCCTCCTACGAGCAGTACTTC.

CDR3 residues: CASSTGQGGSYNSPLHF. The CDR3 bases are TGCGCCAGCAGCACGGGACAGGGAGGCTCCTATAATTCACCCCTCCACTTT. This sequence joins TRBV5-1 and TRBJ1-6; TRBD1 agrees at 9 bases. Germline V CDR1 and CDR2: SGHRS, YFSETQ. V dropped 4 bases and J dropped 0; count of bases not matched to a gene: 5. This CDR3 is built from 17 residues.

This chain links TRBV19 with TRBJ2-3, with a possible D match to TRBD2 (5 bases). CDR3 length: 15 amino acids. The V end lost 4 bases, the J end lost 6 bases, and 17 bases lay between the germline ends. Germline values: CDR1 LNHDA, CDR2 SQIVND (reference sequence). Written as DNA, the CDR3 is TGTGCCAGTAGTAGGGCTAGCCGTCAGGTGGATACGCAGTATTTT. This encodes CASSRASRQVDTQYF.

The gene calls are TRBV4-1 and TRBJ1-2; no definite D call. The V end lost 0 bases, the J end lost 5 bases, and 10 bases lay between the germline ends. The CDR3 loop spans 14 amino acids. Germline V CDR1 and CDR2: MGHRA, YSYEKL. The CDR3 nucleotides read TGCGCCAGCAGCCAAGATGGCCCCGGATATGGCTACACCTTC. This sequence encodes CASSQDGPGYGYTF.

V is TRBV28 and J is TRBJ1-5; D unresolved. From germline, CDR1 is MDHEN and CDR2 SYDVKM. CDR3 size: 17 residues. V was clipped by 5 bases and J by 5 bases, with 22 bases between them. The CDR3 reads CASSLLLPLGLDQPQHF. The CDR3 DNA reads TGTGCCAGCAGTCTCCTCCTCCCATTAGGGCTGGATCAGCCCCAGCATTTT.

The chain joins TRBV19 to TRBJ2-1, with a weak D call TRBD1 (6 bases). This CDR3 is built from 16 residues. V was cut by 1 base and J by 4 bases, with 14 bases left in between. Germline values: CDR1 LNHDA, CDR2 SQIVND (reference sequence). For the CDR3, the DNA is TGTGCCAGTAGTATAGGTTCCGGGACAAGATACAATGAGCAGTTCTTC. Its translation: CASSIGSGTRYNEQFF. Based on the CDR3 plus reference TRBV19 and TRBJ2-1, the full variable domain is DGGITQSPKYLFRKEGQNVTLSCEQNLNHDAMYWYRQDPGQGLRLIYYSQIVNDFQKGDIAEGYSVSREKKESFPLTVTSAQKNPTAFYLCASSIGSGTRYNEQFFGPGTRLTVL.

The CDR3 DNA follows: TGTGCCAGTCGGGGAGGGGTTTGGGCTAACTATGGCTACACCTTC. Translating gives CASRGGVWANYGYTF. This chain connects TRBV9 to TRBJ1-2; possibly TRBD1 for D (5 bases). The CDR3 has 15 amino acids. Per germline, CDR1 SGDLS and CDR2 YYNGEE. Trimming removed 8 bases at V and 0 bases at J, with 17 bases between.

The rearrangement uses TRBV6-5 and TRBJ2-1; D not resolved. V dropped 2 bases and J dropped 9 bases, with 14 bases sitting between them. This CDR3 region has 14 residues. Germline lookup yields CDR1 MNHEY and CDR2 SVGAGI. The CDR3 DNA reads TGTGCCAGCAGTTACGGAGTGGGATTGGGTGAGCAGTTCTTC. Its translation is CASSYGVGLGEQFF.

This clone has just one count. The chain couples TRBV9 to TRBJ2-2; 14 positions agree with TRBD2. Germline loops: CDR1 SGDLS, CDR2 YYNGEE. The CDR3 runs 18 residues. With 4 bases clipped from V and 6 bases from J, the junction kept 11 bases outside the gene matches. CDR3 nucleotide sequence: TGTGCCAGCAGCATGACTAGCGGGAGGGCCGGAGGCCCCGGGGAGCTGTTTTTT. Its protein is CASSMTSGRAGGPGELFF. The full variable domain, with the rest looked up from reference TRBV9 and TRBJ2-2, is DSGVTQTPKHLITATGQRVTLRCSPRSGDLSVYWYQQSLDQGLQFLIQYYNGEERAKGNILERFSAQQFPDLHSELNLSSLELGDSALYFCASSMTSGRAGGPGELFFGEGSRLTVL.

The genes are TRBV7-9 and TRBJ2-7; no firm D call. There are 10 residues in the CDR3. The V and J ends lost 6 bases and 5 bases respectively, with 5 bases between them. CDR1 SEHNR and CDR2 FQNEAQ come from the germline V gene (reference sequence). DNA of the CDR3: TGTGCCAGCAGGATCCACGAGCAGTACTTC. This translates into CASRIHEQYF.

The chain couples TRBV3-1 (or the pseudogene TRBV3-2) to TRBJ2-3, with TRBD1 identical over 8 bases. Germline assignment: CDR1 LGHDT and CDR2 YNNKEL (reference sequence). There are 19 residues in the CDR3. The V and J ends lost 4 bases and 3 bases, in that order; junction bases with no gene match: 18. CDR3 nucleotide sequence: TGTGCCAGCAGCCTAAGAAGGGGTCCAGGGGGCGCGGGGACAGATACGCAGTATTTT. It specifies CASSLRRGPGGAGTDTQYF.

This chain uses TRBV6-1 with TRBJ1-5; 9 bases are a match to TRBD1. Losses at the gene ends were 3 bases for V and 6 bases for J; bases not matched to a gene: 6. The CDR3 length is 15 residues. Germline V lookup: CDR1 MNHNS, CDR2 SASEGT. The CDR3, as DNA: TGTGCCAGCAGTGATCCGGGACAGGGCGGTCAGCCCCAGCATTTT. Residues: CASSDPGQGGQPQHF.

The rearrangement links TRBV13 to TRBJ2-7; TRBD1 matches at 7 bases. V dropped 5 bases and J dropped 4; count of bases not matched to a gene: 5. CDR1 PRHDT and CDR2 FYEKMQ come from the germline V gene (reference sequence). This CDR3 is built from 13 residues. CDR3 amino acids: CASSLRQGYEQYF. In DNA form, the CDR3 reads TGTGCCAGCAGCCTACGACAGGGTTACGAGCAGTACTTC.

The V and J genes are TRBV5-1 and TRBJ2-7; D unresolved. From germline, CDR1 is SGHRS and CDR2 YFSETQ. Trimming stripped 1 base from V and 2 bases from J, with 13 bases between. The CDR3 extends over 15 amino acids. DNA of the CDR3: TGCGCCAGCAGCTTGTCCCTCCGGAGCACCTACGAGCAGTACTTC. It is translated as CASSLSLRSTYEQYF.

The rearrangement uses TRBV18 and TRBJ2-2; D unclear. This CDR3 contains 16 residues. The V end lost 5 bases, the J end lost 1 base, and 14 bases lay between the germline ends. Looked up from germline, CDR1 is KGHSH and CDR2 is LQKENI. This CDR3 is CASSFSRRWNTGELFF. The CDR3 DNA reads TGTGCCAGCTCATTCTCCCGGCGGTGGAACACCGGGGAGCTGTTTTTT.

A remark on this clone: Other DNA sequences from this sample encode an identical CDR3 as well. V is TRBV28 and J is TRBJ2-7; 8 bases align to TRBD2. Per germline, CDR1 MDHEN and CDR2 SYDVKM. V lost 5 bases, J lost 1 base, and 4 bases stayed unmatched. CDR3 size: 14 residues. CDR3 residues: CASSPGGGSYEQYF. The DNA of the CDR3 is TGTGCCAGCAGTCCGGGAGGGGGATCCTACGAGCAGTACTTC.

The chain carries TRBV4-2 and TRBJ2-1, with D tentatively TRBD2 (5 bases). The CDR3 has 16 residues. Trimming removed 0 bases from V and 0 bases from J, with 9 bases in between. Germline V gene sequence: CDR1 LGHNA, CDR2 YNFKEQ. CDR3 sequence: CASSQDVGGSYNEQFF. Written as DNA, the CDR3 is TGTGCCAGCAGCCAAGACGTCGGAGGCTCCTACAATGAGCAGTTCTTC.

The genes are TRBV7-9 and TRBJ2-1, with 7 bases fitting TRBD1. CDR3 size: 15 residues. Trimming at V came to 1 base and at J to 7 bases, leaving 7 bases not matched to a gene. Germline CDR1 and CDR2: SEHNR and FQNEAQ (reference sequence). CDR3 sequence (DNA): TGTGCCAGCAGCTTAGTGGCCGGGACAGCGAATGAGCAGTTCTTC. This sequence encodes CASSLVAGTANEQFF.

The chain employs TRBV7-2 and TRBJ2-5, with D unresolved. This CDR3 is built from 14 residues. CDR1 and CDR2 (germline): SGHTA, FQGNSA. The V and J ends lost 5 bases and 2 bases respectively, with 12 bases between them. This chain's CDR3 is CASSPRTAQETQYF. DNA for the CDR3: TGTGCCAGCAGCCCGCGGACGGCGCAAGAGACCCAGTACTTC. The full variable domain, rest sourced from reference TRBV7-2 and TRBJ2-5, is GAGVSQSPSNKVTEKGKDVELRCDPISGHTALYWYRQSLGQGLEFLIYFQGNSAPDKSGLPSDRFSAERTGGSVSTLTIQRTQQEDSAVYLCASSPRTAQETQYFGPGTRLLVL.

This rearrangement joins TRBV13 to TRBJ1-2, with D unresolved. Germline loops: CDR1 PRHDT, CDR2 FYEKMQ (reference sequence). V lost 0 bases, J lost 8 bases, and 13 bases lay in between. The CDR3 loop spans 14 amino acids. This chain's CDR3 is CASSLGISLIGYTF. DNA of the CDR3: TGTGCCAGCAGCTTAGGGATCTCTCTCATCGGCTACACCTTC.

This chain joins TRBV24-1 and TRBJ2-5, with D perhaps matching TRBD2 (6 bases). Trimming took 5 bases from V and 4 from J, leaving 16 bases between them. CDR1 and CDR2 (germline): KGHDR, SFDVKD. The CDR3 has 15 amino acids. CDR3: CATSGGGEWRETQYF. The CDR3 DNA sequence: TGTGCCACCAGTGGGGGAGGAGAGTGGAGAGAGACCCAGTACTTC.

This chain connects TRBV5-4 to TRBJ1-5; D gene ambiguous. Trimming took 4 bases from V and 4 from J, leaving 12 bases between them. This CDR3 spans 14 amino acids. In germline, CDR1 is SGHNT, CDR2 YYREEE (reference sequence). The CDR3 is CASSDSTENQPQHF. CDR3 DNA sequence: TGTGCCAGCAGCGATTCGACTGAGAATCAGCCCCAGCATTTT.

The rearrangement joins TRBV7-2 to TRBJ1-6; 7 nucleotides match TRBD1. The V segment lost 0 bases and the J segment 11 bases; nucleotides outside the gene matches: 7. The CDR3 has 15 residues. Germline V gives CDR1 SGHTA, CDR2 FQGNSA. The CDR3 reads CASSLAPDRKTPLHF. CDR3 DNA sequence: TGTGCCAGCAGCTTAGCTCCGGACAGGAAGACACCCCTCCACTTT.

The chain combines TRBV28 with TRBJ2-7; D may match TRBD1 or TRBD2 (5 bases each). The CDR3 is 14 residues long. The germline gives CDR1 MDHEN, CDR2 SYDVKM. V dropped 2 bases and J dropped 4 bases, with 12 bases sitting between them. The CDR3 loop is CASSLGARRYEQYF. The CDR3 nucleotides are TGTGCCAGCAGTTTAGGGGCGCGGAGGTACGAGCAGTACTTC.

The V gene is TRBV3-1 (or the pseudogene TRBV3-2), the J gene TRBJ2-1, with a possible D match to TRBD2 (5 bases). This CDR3 has 13 residues. Trimming took off 1 base at V and 8 bases at J, with 9 bases between the two ends. CDR1 LGHDT and CDR2 YNNKEL come from the germline V gene (reference sequence). The CDR3 loop reads CASSQGGWDEQFF. The CDR3 coding sequence is TGTGCCAGCAGCCAAGGAGGGTGGGATGAGCAGTTCTTC.

The V call is TRBV30, the J call TRBJ2-7; 8 positions match TRBD1. The J segment lost 9 bases and the V segment lost 5 bases, leaving 12 bases of the junction unmatched. CDR1 and CDR2 from the germline V gene are GTSNPN and SVGIG (reference sequence). The CDR3 loop spans 13 amino acids. The CDR3 coding sequence is TGTGCCTGGGACTCCGGACAGGGTTCAGTGCAGTACTTC. It yields the protein CAWDSGQGSVQYF.